This TCR beta chain was identified during a study of T cell responses to AZD1222 COVID-19 vaccine. The CDR3 covers 17 residues. CDR1 is MNHEY and CDR2 is SMNVEV in the germline V gene (reference sequence). V lost 0 bases, J lost 1 base, and 4 bases stayed unmatched. Sequencing was performed with immunoSEQ multiplex PCR; in TCRdb, only in-frame clones are kept and a portion is missing. The table records about 130,000 clones, 70% to 90% of them present only once. The clonotype originates from an adult in good health. The sample here was peripheral blood, taken on day 0 of AZD1222 vaccination. The chain couples TRBV27 to TRBJ2-7; 12 bases fit TRBD2. CDR3 loop: CASSLSRLAGVSYEQYF. For the CDR3, the DNA is TGTGCCAGCAGTTTATCCCGACTAGCGGGGGTATCCTACGAGCAGTACTTC.